These 17 T cell receptor beta chains were all obtained from the same sample, sequenced in a study of T cell clonality in common variable immunodeficiency. Profiling relied on immunoSEQ multiplex PCR, and the TCRdb table lists in-frame clones only, not all of them. The sample contains 50,000 to 60,000 clones, none of them singletons. The sequenced sample consisted of peripheral blood mononuclear cells. These receptors originate from a person aged 18 to 75 in good health.

The sample holds many counts of this clone. The read is 3 residues too short to cover the CDR3 end, so that end is filled in from the germline J gene. This chain links TRBV20-1 with TRBJ2-3; D not resolved. The CDR3 runs 12 residues. CDR1 is DFQATT, CDR2 SNEGSKA, per germline (reference sequence). CDR3 bases read: TGCAGTGCGAGGAATAGCAATCAGCCG. Its translation is CSARNSNQP. The whole CDR3 sequence reads CSARNSNQPQYF.

This clone was observed at least ten times. The read falls 3 residues short of the CDR3 end, and the missing part is taken from the germline J gene. The rearrangement joins TRBV7-8 to TRBJ2-1; D might be TRBD1 (6 bases). Trimming took 1 base from V and 2 from J, leaving 9 bases between them. This CDR3 spans 15 amino acids. Germline CDR1 is SGHVS and CDR2 is FQNEAQ. CDR3 sequence reads: CASSLDTGTYNEQFF. The CDR3 DNA, read in part, is TGTGCCAGCAGCTTAGATACAGGGACCTACAATGAG.

This clone came up many times. The CDR3 end lies 3 residues beyond the end of the read and is filled in from the germline J gene. The rearrangement links TRBV20-1 to TRBJ1-5; tentative D call: TRBD1 (6 bases). CDR3 length: 13 residues. Trimming removed 4 bases at V and 4 bases at J, with 11 bases between. Germline CDR1 and CDR2: DFQATT and SNEGSKA (reference sequence). The part of the CDR3 DNA that was read is TGCAGTGCTACATTGGGGGCAAATCAGCCC. Amino acids: CSATLGANQP. The full CDR3 is CSATLGANQPQHF.

The table lists this clone with many counts. The read stops 3 residues short of the end of the CDR3; the missing end is completed from the germline J gene. The V call is TRBV6-4, the J call TRBJ2-2; no definite D call. CDR3 length equals 15 residues. Germline assignment: CDR1 MRHNA and CDR2 SNTAGT. Trimming took off 2 bases at V and 5 bases at J, with 12 bases between the two ends. This CDR3 reads CASSDKGPTTGELFF. The sequenced part of the CDR3 DNA is TGTGCCAGCAGTGACAAGGGTCCCACGACCGGGGAG.

This clone was counted at least ten times. Read data end 3 residues before the CDR3 end; the end is taken from the germline J gene. This chain connects TRBV18 to TRBJ1-1; TRBD1 aligns across 7 bases. There are 13 residues in the CDR3. The junction had 5 bases not matched to a gene; V was cut back by 6 bases and J by 4 bases. CDR1 is KGHSH and CDR2 is LQKENI in the germline V gene. CDR3 DNA (partial): TGTGCCAGCTCGGACAGGTTACTCACTGAA. Translated, it gives CASSDRLLTE. The entire CDR3 is CASSDRLLTEAFF.

This clone appeared many times. The read halts 3 residues ahead of the CDR3 end, with the missing end drawn from the germline J gene. The V gene is TRBV5-1, the J gene TRBJ2-3; 8 bases line up with TRBD1. V lost 5 bases, J lost 0 bases, and 8 bases stayed unmatched. CDR3 length equals 16 residues. The germline V gene encodes CDR1 SGHRS and CDR2 YFSETQ. The sequenced CDR3 bases are TGCGCCAGCAGAAGACAGGGGTCCGGTAGCACAGATACG. Protein: CASRRQGSGSTDT. The whole CDR3 protein reads CASRRQGSGSTDTQYF.

This clone was picked up many times. The read ends 3 residues early relative to the CDR3; the germline J gene fills the gap. V and J are TRBV5-5 and TRBJ2-1; 10 nucleotides match TRBD2. V lost 3 bases, J lost 2 bases, and 2 bases stayed unmatched. The CDR3 spans 15 residues. CDR1 and CDR2 (germline): SGHKS, YYEKEE (reference sequence). The covered CDR3 bases are TGTGCCAGCAGCTCTCTAGCGGGAGCCTACAATGAG. Encoded protein: CASSSLAGAYNE. The whole CDR3 sequence reads CASSSLAGAYNEQFF. Drawing the rest from reference TRBV5-5 and TRBJ2-1, the complete variable domain is DAGVTQSPTHLIKTRGQQVTLRCSPISGHKSVSWYQQVLGQGPQFIFQYYEKEERGRGNFPDRFSARQFPNYSSELNVNALLLGDSALYLCASSSLAGAYNEQFFGPGTRLTVL.

The table lists this clone with many counts. The read finishes 3 residues shy of the CDR3 end, and the germline J gene is used to complete it. The chain recombines TRBV6-1 with TRBJ2-1; TRBD1 might be the D (6 bases). There are 15 residues in the CDR3. V was cut by 3 bases and J by 7 bases, with 16 bases left in between. CDR1 MNHNS and CDR2 SASEGT come from the germline V gene. Incomplete CDR3 DNA: TGTGCCAGCAGTGATGCACGACAGGTTAGGAATGAG. As protein: CASSDARQVRNE. In full, the CDR3 reads CASSDARQVRNEQFF.

This clone was counted ten times or more. The read is 3 residues too short to cover the CDR3 end, so that end is filled in from the germline J gene. Other DNA variants within this sample encode the same CDR3. The chain carries TRBV20-1 and TRBJ1-3; the match to TRBD1 covers 7 bases. The germline gives CDR1 DFQATT, CDR2 SNEGSKA (reference sequence). J lost 4 bases, V lost 5 bases, and 5 bases had no gene match. The CDR3 is 13 amino acids. Incomplete CDR3 DNA: TGCAGTGCTGCGACAGGGCCAGGAAACACC. Translating it yields CSAATGPGNT. The entire CDR3 protein reads CSAATGPGNTIYF.

This clone was counted only a few times. The DNA ends 3 residues before the CDR3 does, and the rest of the CDR3 is filled in from the germline J gene. This chain joins TRBV7-9 and TRBJ1-1; TRBD1 agrees at 8 bases. Germline CDR1 and CDR2: SEHNR and FQNEAQ (reference sequence). V lost 1 base, J lost 0 bases, and 1 base stayed unmatched. CDR3 length: 15 amino acids. CDR3 DNA (partial): TGTGCCAGCAGCTTAGGGGACAGGTTGAACACTGAA. It is translated as CASSLGDRLNTE. Given in full, the CDR3 is CASSLGDRLNTEAFF.

In its sample, this clone was seen a few times. Read coverage stops 3 residues before the CDR3 terminus; the germline J gene supplies the remainder. The V call is TRBV20-1, the J call TRBJ2-1; D may be TRBD2 (6 bases). V was cut by 3 bases and J by 4 bases, with 10 bases left in between. Germline V gives CDR1 DFQATT, CDR2 SNEGSKA (reference sequence). The CDR3 spans 13 residues. The CDR3 bases that were read are TGCAGTGCTAGGGGGGACTCTTACAATGAG. This gives the protein CSARGDSYNE. The CDR3 reads in full as CSARGDSYNEQFF.

This clone was seen at least ten times. CDR3 region: CASREKRTGELFF. The covered CDR3 bases are TGTGCCAGCAGGGAAAAAAGGACCGGGGAG. The chain links TRBV2 to TRBJ2-2, with D unclear. The read halts 3 residues ahead of the CDR3 end, with the missing end drawn from the germline J gene. V lost 6 bases and J 5 bases, leaving 10 bases between the germline ends. The CDR3 sequence is 13 residues long. Germline lookup yields CDR1 SNHLY and CDR2 FYNNEI.

This clone showed up many times. The DNA ends 3 residues before the CDR3 does, and the rest of the CDR3 is filled in from the germline J gene. J is TRBJ1-5 and V is TRBV5-1, with a possible D match to TRBD1 (5 bases). The CDR3 has 14 residues. The V end was cut by 4 bases, the J end by 2 bases, with 10 bases between. CDR1 and CDR2 from the germline V gene are SGHRS and YFSETQ. The CDR3 loop is CASSLGGRNQPQHF. The DNA read from the CDR3 is TGCGCCAGCAGCCTCGGGGGTCGCAATCAGCCC.

This clone was observed many times. Read sequence stops 3 residues before the CDR3 end, and the germline J gene provides the missing end. This sequence joins TRBV4-1 and TRBJ2-6, with D hard to call. The CDR3 totals 15 residues. V lost 4 bases and J lost 0, with 7 bases in between. Germline V gene lookup returns CDR1 MGHRA and CDR2 YSYEKL. The CDR3 here is CASSPVFSGANVLTF. The CDR3 DNA, read in part, is TGCGCCAGCAGCCCCGTATTCTCTGGGGCCAACGTC.

Ten or more counts support this clone. One end of the junction is discordant with germline, which a read error may explain. The DNA ends 3 residues before the CDR3 does, and the rest of the CDR3 is filled in from the germline J gene. The V gene is TRBV20-1, the J gene TRBJ1-2, with 8 bases lining up with TRBD1. This CDR3 region has 12 residues. Germline V gene lookup returns CDR1 DFQATT and CDR2 SNEGSKA (reference sequence). Here the CDR3 reads CSATGGEYGYTF. Incomplete CDR3 DNA: TGCAGCGCTACAGGGGGAGAATATGGC.

This clone has at least ten counts. With the read ending 3 residues before the CDR3 end, the germline J gene is used to fill in that end. J is TRBJ1-2 and V is TRBV4-1, with 8 bases fitting TRBD1. Germline lookup yields CDR1 MGHRA and CDR2 YSYEKL. The junction had 5 bases not matched to a gene; V was cut back by 0 bases and J by 5 bases. The CDR3 spans 15 residues. Incomplete CDR3 DNA: TGCGCCAGCAGCCAAGATAGGACAGGGTGGTATGGC. Translation: CASSQDRTGWYG. The full CDR3 reads CASSQDRTGWYGYTF.

Note on this clone: Mismatch with germline at one junction end may stem from a read error. The read gets to within 3 residues of the CDR3 end, and the germline J gene fills in the rest. Other DNA variants within this sample encode the same CDR3. J is TRBJ1-3 and V is TRBV20-1, with a weak D call TRBD1 (6 bases). CDR3 size: 14 residues. CDR1 is DFQATT and CDR2 is SNEGSKA in the germline V gene (reference sequence). Partial CDR3 DNA: TGCAGTGCTAGAGATGGCACGACAGGAAACACT. Translated, it gives CSARDGTTGNT. The CDR3, in full, reads CSARDGTTGNTIYF.